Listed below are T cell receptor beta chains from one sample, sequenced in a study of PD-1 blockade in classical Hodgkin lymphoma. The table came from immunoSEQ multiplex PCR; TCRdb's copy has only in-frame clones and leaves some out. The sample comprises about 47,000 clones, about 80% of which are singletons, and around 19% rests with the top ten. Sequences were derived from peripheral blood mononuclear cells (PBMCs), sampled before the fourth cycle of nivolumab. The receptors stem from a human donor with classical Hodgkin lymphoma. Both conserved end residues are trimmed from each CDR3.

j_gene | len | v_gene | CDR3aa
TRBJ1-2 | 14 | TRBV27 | ASSLTPHGSRYGYT
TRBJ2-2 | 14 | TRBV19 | ASSMTSGGFTGELF
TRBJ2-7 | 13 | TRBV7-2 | ASSLGAGGIYEQY
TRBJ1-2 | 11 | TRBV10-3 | ATTEQSNYGYT
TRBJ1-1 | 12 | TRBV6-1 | ATRTGATSTEAF
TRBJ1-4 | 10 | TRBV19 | ASSIRGGKLF
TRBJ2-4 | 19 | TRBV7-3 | ASSFTTSGTSGRASKNIQY
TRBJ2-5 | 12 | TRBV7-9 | ASSWPGTQETQY
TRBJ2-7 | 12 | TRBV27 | ASSPGGHPGEQY
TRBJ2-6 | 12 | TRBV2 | ASSRLSGANVLT
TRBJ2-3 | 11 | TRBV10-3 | AISTAGTDTQY
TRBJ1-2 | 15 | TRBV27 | ASSLRKPRTGPYGYT
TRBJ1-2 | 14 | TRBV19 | ASTLGTERTMVGYT
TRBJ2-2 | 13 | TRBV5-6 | ASSPSGMGTGELF
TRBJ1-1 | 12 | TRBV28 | ASSFLSMNTEAF
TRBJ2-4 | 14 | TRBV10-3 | AISESEGSAKNIQY
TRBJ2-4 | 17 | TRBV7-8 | ASSLAGSGGSSAKNIQY
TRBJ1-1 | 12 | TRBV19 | ASTPGRMNTEAF
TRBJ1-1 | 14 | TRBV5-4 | ASSLGPLTENTEAF
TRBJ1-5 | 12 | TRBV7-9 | ASSLSGGRQPQH
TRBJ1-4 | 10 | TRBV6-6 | ASRRPDEKLF
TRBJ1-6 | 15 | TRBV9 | ASSVEQGRSYNSPLH
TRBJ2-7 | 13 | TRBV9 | ASSVAVGGPYEQY
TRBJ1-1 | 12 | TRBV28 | ASSLASGATEAF